This entry is about one T cell receptor beta chain. Its antigen is currently unknown. Samples were taken several times over chemoradiotherapy. This entry belongs to a study of chemoradiotherapy in HPV16-positive cancers. Study information: Candidate HPV-specific clones and shared TCR motifs came from two HPV16-positive patients. Regarding the study as a whole: Non-HPV-specific T cells did not expand in tumors during treatment, whereas candidate HPV-specific clones and E7-related motifs did.

Assay: immunoSEQ multiplex PCR; the TCRdb copy retains only in-frame clones and omits some. The data hold about 30,000 clones, with about 80% observed a single time. The sequence came from a human donor with HPV-associated anogenital cancer. The sample here was blood, taken from a patient who underwent chemoradiotherapy.

The CDR3, as DNA: TGTGCCAGCAGCCTCCGGGGGGGCGCTGCAAATGAGCAGTTCTTC. This sequence encodes CASSLRGGAANEQFF. The chain carries TRBV11-3 and TRBJ2-1, with 8 bases fitting TRBD2. This CDR3 contains 15 residues. Trimming at V came to 5 bases and at J to 7 bases, leaving 10 bases not matched to a gene. The V gene's germline CDR1 is SGHNT and CDR2 YENEEA.